These 26 T cell receptor beta chains came from one sample sequenced in a study of shared clonotypes between healthy human individuals. Sequenced by immunoSEQ multiplex PCR; TCRdb stores in-frame clones only, minus some. Of approximately 2.3 million clones in the sample, over 85% were seen once. Source material: naive CD4+ T cells from PBMCs. This sample's subset: CD45RA+ positively selected. The receptors shown here come from a man aged 18 to 35 in good health. Some clones in this sample may be carry-over from other donors' samples.

The rearrangement joins TRBV7-3 to TRBJ2-2; TRBD1 agrees at 7 bases. Germline lookup yields CDR1 SGHTA and CDR2 FQGTGA. This CDR3 comprises 16 residues. Losses at the gene ends were 1 base for V and 7 bases for J; bases not matched to a gene: 9. CDR3 sequence (DNA): TGTGCCAGCAGCTTAAGTGCGACAGGGCGCGGCGGGGAGCTGTTTTTT. The encoded protein is CASSLSATGRGGELFF.

Concerning this clone itself: The same CDR3 also results from other DNA sequences found in this sample. The genes are TRBV7-2 and TRBJ2-1; D unclear. The CDR3 has 13 amino acids. Trimming took off 3 bases at V and 4 bases at J, with 7 bases between the two ends. Looked up from germline, CDR1 is SGHTA and CDR2 is FQGNSA. The CDR3 loop is CASSLGEYNEQFF. The CDR3 DNA reads TGTGCCAGCAGCTTGGGCGAGTACAATGAGCAGTTCTTC.

A word on this clone: The junction differs from germline at one of its ends, possibly a read error. Other DNA variants within this sample encode the same CDR3. This chain connects TRBV30 to TRBJ2-5; either TRBD1 or TRBD2 may fit D (6 bases each). This CDR3 comprises 12 residues. From germline, CDR1 is GTSNPN and CDR2 SVGIG (reference sequence). CDR3 in amino acids: CAWEGGQETQYF. CDR3 sequence (DNA): TGTGCCTGGGAGGGGGGACAAGAGACTCAGTACTTC.

This chain joins TRBV15 and TRBJ1-4; D is perhaps TRBD1 (6 bases). Trimming cost V 0 bases and J 14 bases, with 10 bases left between them. Germline CDR1 reads LNHNV; CDR2 reads YYDKDF (reference sequence). CDR3 size: 12 residues. CDR3 amino acids: CATSRDQQGLFF. Here the CDR3 DNA reads TGTGCCACCAGCAGAGATCAGCAGGGGCTGTTTTTT.

The chain recombines TRBV15 with TRBJ2-7; 8 bases agree with TRBD1. Germline V CDR1 and CDR2: LNHNV, YYDKDF (reference sequence). Germline trimming cut 8 bases from V and 2 bases from J; bases unmatched to any gene: 8. The CDR3 is 14 residues long. As DNA, the CDR3 is TGTGCCACCCGCCCGGGACAGGCTCCCTACGAGCAGTACTTC. Its protein product is CATRPGQAPYEQYF.

Comment on this clone: The sample contains more than one DNA sequence encoding this CDR3. The chain has TRBV29-1 and TRBJ2-5; a weak D match, TRBD1 (6 bases). Deletions cut 6 bases from V and 1 base from J, with 12 bases between. CDR1 and CDR2 from the germline V gene are SQVTM and ANQGSEA. The CDR3 length is 13 residues. CDR3 DNA sequence: TGCAGCGTCGCCGGGACAAGCCAAGAGACCCAGTACTTC. Residues: CSVAGTSQETQYF. The full variable domain, completed using reference TRBV29-1 and TRBJ2-5, is SAVISQKPSRDICQRGTSLTIQCQVDSQVTMMFWYRQQPGQSLTLIATANQGSEATYESGFVIDKFPISRPNLTFSTLTVSNMSPEDSSIYLCSVAGTSQETQYFGPGTRLLVL.

The chain has TRBV2 and TRBJ1-5; perhaps TRBD1 as D (5 bases). The CDR3 is made up of 14 amino acids. The V end lost 1 base, the J end lost 7 bases, and 11 bases lay between the germline ends. Germline V lookup: CDR1 SNHLY, CDR2 FYNNEI. The chain's CDR3 is CASSEGGTRQPQHF. CDR3 DNA: TGTGCCAGCAGTGAAGGGGGGACTCGGCAGCCCCAGCATTTT.

The V call is TRBV5-1, the J call TRBJ2-1, with a possible D match to TRBD1 (5 bases). The CDR3 has 14 residues. The germline V gene has CDR1 SGHRS and CDR2 YFSETQ. Between the trimmed V and J ends, which lost 5 bases and 7 bases, there was a span of 16 bases. The CDR3 DNA reads as TGCGCCAGCAGTGGAGCAGGGATAAGGAATGAGCAGTTCTTC. Encoded protein: CASSGAGIRNEQFF.

The chain uses TRBV28 and TRBJ2-3; 7 nucleotides match TRBD2. The V gene end was trimmed by 5 bases and the J gene end by 7 bases; junction bases not matched to a gene: 12. The germline V gene encodes CDR1 MDHEN and CDR2 SYDVKM. The CDR3 has 15 amino acids. CDR3 protein: CASSRWTSGQNTQYF. In DNA, the CDR3 is TGTGCCAGCAGTAGATGGACTAGTGGTCAGAATACGCAGTATTTT. Full variable domain (outside the CDR3, taken from reference TRBV28 and TRBJ2-3): DVKVTQSSRYLVKRTGEKVFLECVQDMDHENMFWYRQDPGLGLRLIYFSYDVKMKEKGDIPEGYSVSREKKERFSLILESASTNQTSMYLCASSRWTSGQNTQYFGPGTRLTVL.

This chain connects TRBV28 to TRBJ2-5; TRBD1 agrees at 9 bases. The V gene's germline CDR1 is MDHEN and CDR2 SYDVKM. V gave up 4 bases and J gave up 1 base; unmatched junction bases: 7. The CDR3 is 16 residues long. CDR3 region: CASSSRQGGPQETQYF. The CDR3 nucleotides read TGTGCCAGCAGTTCAAGACAGGGGGGGCCCCAAGAGACCCAGTACTTC.

This clone was detected only once. The CDR3 nucleotides are TGTGCCAGCAGTGAGGGGTCCACTGAAGCTTTCTTT. The encoded protein is CASSEGSTEAFF. This chain connects TRBV2 to TRBJ1-1; D gene uncertain. Trimming left V 3 bases short and J 4 bases short, with 6 bases between. Germline values: CDR1 SNHLY, CDR2 FYNNEI. The CDR3 is made up of 12 amino acids.

In regard to this clone: Other nucleotide sequences in the sample specify the same CDR3. The chain uses TRBV27 and TRBJ2-7; D call uncertain. The V gene's germline CDR1 is MNHEY and CDR2 SMNVEV (reference sequence). The length of the CDR3 is 13 residues. Trimming cost V 3 bases and J 1 base, with 7 bases left between them. The CDR3 here is CASSFDRSYEQYF. The CDR3 DNA reads TGTGCCAGCAGTTTCGATAGATCCTACGAGCAGTACTTC.

CDR3 in DNA: TGCGCCAGCAGCCACCCACGGACCGAGAGCTCCTACAATGAGCAGTTCTTC. Its protein product is CASSHPRTESSYNEQFF. The rearrangement uses TRBV4-1 and TRBJ2-1; D uncertain. Trimming removed 3 bases from V and 0 bases from J, with 15 bases in between. The V gene's germline CDR1 is MGHRA and CDR2 YSYEKL. The CDR3 loop spans 17 amino acids.

This clone was seen once. Other DNA variants within this sample encode the same CDR3. The CDR3 reads CASSLSNSPLHF. Here the CDR3 DNA reads TGTGCCAGCAGCCTTTCGAATTCACCCCTCCACTTT. This rearrangement joins TRBV7-9 to TRBJ1-6; D not certain. Deletions cut 5 bases from V and 7 bases from J, with 6 bases between. Germline CDR1 SEHNR, CDR2 FQNEAQ (reference sequence). CDR3 length: 12 amino acids.

The rearrangement uses TRBV5-1 and TRBJ2-4; 8 positions agree with TRBD2. The CDR3 contains 16 residues. Trimming removed 4 bases from V and 0 bases from J; junction bases left unmatched: 6. Germline V gene sequence: CDR1 SGHRS, CDR2 YFSETQ. The CDR3 DNA sequence: TGCGCCAGCAGCCTGGCTAGCGGGCTAGCCAAAAACATTCAGTACTTC. Translation gives CASSLASGLAKNIQYF.

J is TRBJ2-7 and V is TRBV29-1; 8 bases fit TRBD1. V trimming: 6 bases; J trimming: 2 bases; junction bases outside the gene matches: 9. CDR3 length: 14 amino acids. Germline-derived CDR1 and CDR2 are SQVTM and ANQGSEA. CDR3 in amino acids: CSVRGQGVPYEQYF. CDR3 nucleotide sequence: TGCAGCGTGAGAGGACAGGGCGTACCCTACGAGCAGTACTTC.

This chain joins TRBV11-3 and TRBJ2-2; D uncertain. Germline CDR1 and CDR2: SGHNT and YENEEA. V shed 6 bases and J shed 3 bases, with 11 bases lying between them. This CDR3 contains 14 residues. The CDR3 here is CASSYDQHTGELFF. CDR3 sequence (DNA): TGTGCCAGCAGTTATGACCAACACACCGGGGAGCTGTTTTTT.

Points on this clone: The same CDR3 can be traced to other DNA sequences in this sample. The chain is built from TRBV29-1 and TRBJ2-3; D gene uncertain. The V gene's germline CDR1 is SQVTM and CDR2 ANQGSEA. CDR3 length equals 13 residues. Trimming took 4 bases from V and 0 from J, leaving 8 bases between them. DNA of the CDR3: TGCAGCGTTGTTAGAGACAGCACAGATACGCAGTATTTT. Encoded protein: CSVVRDSTDTQYF.

This chain uses TRBV5-1 with TRBJ2-2, with D tentatively TRBD2 (5 bases). CDR3 length: 13 residues. The germline V gene encodes CDR1 SGHRS and CDR2 YFSETQ. V dropped 5 bases and J dropped 5 bases, with 10 bases sitting between them. CDR3 protein: CASRKLGTGELFF. In DNA form, the CDR3 reads TGCGCCAGCAGGAAACTAGGGACCGGGGAGCTGTTTTTT.

V usage is TRBV6-6 and J usage is TRBJ2-7; 7 bases are shared with TRBD2. Germline V gene sequence: CDR1 MNHNY, CDR2 SVGAGI (reference sequence). The CDR3 is 15 residues long. With 6 bases clipped from V and 2 bases from J, the junction kept 10 bases outside the gene matches. In DNA, the CDR3 is TGTGCCAGCAGCAATCGAGCGGGAAACCCCTACGAGCAGTACTTC. Translating gives CASSNRAGNPYEQYF.

The chain joins TRBV9 to TRBJ2-3, with a weak D call TRBD2 (6 bases). This CDR3 is built from 13 residues. Trimming shortened V by 4 bases and J by 5 bases, and 11 bases separated the two germline ends. Germline V gene data show CDR1 as SGDLS and CDR2 as YYNGEE. Written as DNA, the CDR3 is TGTGCCAGCAGCTCTCGACTAGGAGATACGCAGTATTTT. Its protein is CASSSRLGDTQYF.

This chain uses TRBV28 with TRBJ1-4; 7 bases agree with TRBD1. The CDR3 has 13 residues. Germline V gene sequence: CDR1 MDHEN, CDR2 SYDVKM. The J segment lost 12 bases and the V segment lost 6 bases, leaving 10 bases of the junction unmatched. CDR3 nucleotides: TGTGCCAGCAGCACAGGGGATTGGTGGGAACTGTTTTTT. Protein product: CASSTGDWWELFF.

This clone was seen only once. The chain is built from TRBV28 and TRBJ1-1, with 10 bases that match TRBD1. The V gene end was trimmed by 5 bases and the J gene end by 10 bases; junction bases not matched to a gene: 13. The CDR3 is 15 amino acids. Germline assignment: CDR1 MDHEN and CDR2 SYDVKM. The CDR3 coding sequence is TGTGCCAGCAGTCGGACCACCGGGACAGGGGAGGGAGCTTTCTTT. Translated, it gives CASSRTTGTGEGAFF.

The rearrangement links TRBV7-9 to TRBJ2-1; no clear D. CDR3 length equals 14 residues. The V end was cut by 1 base, the J end by 2 bases, with 6 bases between. Germline values: CDR1 SEHNR, CDR2 FQNEAQ (reference sequence). CDR3 DNA: TGTGCCAGCAGCTTAGGTGACCCCTACAATGAGCAGTTCTTC. Its translation is CASSLGDPYNEQFF.

The CDR3 region is CASSPRRGSGNTIYF. The CDR3 region has the DNA TGTGCCAGCAGCCCCCGGCGGGGGAGTGGAAACACCATATATTTT. The chain is built from TRBV7-2 and TRBJ1-3, with D possibly being TRBD1 (5 bases). The CDR3 length is 15 residues. Germline-derived CDR1 and CDR2 are SGHTA and FQGNSA. V was clipped by 5 bases and J by 3 bases, with 14 bases between them.

Remarks on this clone: Other DNA variants within this sample encode the same CDR3. The chain uses TRBV28 and TRBJ2-3; tentative D call: TRBD2 (7 bases). Trimming took off 3 bases at V and 3 bases at J, with 10 bases between the two ends. CDR1 is MDHEN and CDR2 is SYDVKM in the germline V gene. CDR3 length: 14 residues. The CDR3 sequence: CASSLGGRTDTQYF. Here the CDR3 DNA reads TGTGCCAGCAGTTTGGGGGGGCGGACAGATACGCAGTATTTT.